This T cell receptor beta chain is drawn from a study of cytomegalovirus exposure and HLA in healthy donors (dated by TCRdb to the late 2010s). In the study overall: An earlier analysis of approximately 590 of the donors reported roughly 270 Gb of sequence data and some 120 million unique TCR beta sequences from roughly 200 million T cells. An early release covering around 630 HLA-typed donors comprised roughly 300 gigabases of sequencing data and around 86 million unique TCR sequences. Of the roughly 400 genotyped donors, less than 85% were placed in the genetic ancestry cluster associated with self-reported Caucasian donors. The aim of the study was to test whether cataloging public T cell receptors could identify signatures of past pathogen exposure. The T cell repertoires of 670 or so subjects were profiled by immunosequencing and related to cytomegalovirus serostatus. Besides the first cohort of approximately 670 subjects, a separate validation cohort made up of roughly 120 different subjects was used. High-throughput TCR immunosequencing, statistical association of individual TCRs with disease status, and machine learning were combined to predict cytomegalovirus infection status. To study patterns of TCR occurrence, a later analysis re-analyzed previously published TCR beta repertoires from just over 650 donors and added high-resolution HLA genotyping. In the later analysis, no new phenotypic data were used to find candidate immune exposures; instead, reliance was placed on TCR beta sequences and their occurrence across donors. To decide whether each TCR beta V gene segment behaved as functional or pseudogenic, an earlier analysis of 587 of the donors relied on high-throughput TCR beta sequencing. Alongside the repertoire data, information on donor age, sex, ethnicity and CMV serostatus was compiled. Genome-wide SNP genotypes for about 60% of the roughly 700 donors were used in a later genetic analysis, which treated that subset as a discovery cohort. All discovery cohort repertoires had been generated using a single sequencing platform. HLA typing covered class I and class II loci at four-digit resolution. Typing coverage differed by locus: A, B, C, DRB1 and DQB1 were typed in roughly 620-630 donors, DQA1 in roughly 510, DPA1 in 606, and DPB1 in about 450. A few DR-DQ haplotypes were treated as single units for association and clustering because of strong linkage in the cohort. On average, around 200,000 unique TCR beta nucleotide sequences were sequenced per donor among a few hundred genotyped donors of the cohort, with roughly 19% of those sequences being non-productive.

The cohort consisted of hundreds of healthy bone marrow donors. Cohort members were all nominally healthy when sampled, although unrecorded immune exposures were likely present. The donor tested CMV seronegative, placing the donor among the 350 to 400 seronegative members of the cohort. A peripheral blood sample was collected from each donor, and TCR beta sequencing was performed on peripheral blood mononuclear cells. The Qiagen DNeasy Blood Extraction Kit was used to extract genomic DNA from the blood cell samples. As regards this clone: Its antigen is still unknown. No much larger clone exists at a distance of one base, and base qualities are not known.

What the research found in general, with its limitations: In both the original and validation cohorts, the classifier was reported to diagnose cytomegalovirus status with high specificity and sensitivity. The earlier analysis of fewer than 750 of the donors excluded roughly 16 rarely observed V segments, including chromosome 9 orphons, because counts were too low. Compared with equally common non-associated chains, HLA-associated TCR beta chains in a later analysis were more clonally expanded and had lower generation probabilities. For the cohort, immune exposure information was limited to CMV serostatus. Across donors, most TCR sequences were observed very rarely, whereas some public TCRs were present in many individuals. In the study, approximately 160 TCR beta chains were listed as associated with cytomegalovirus. A further reported finding was that TCR beta sequences accurately predicted the HLA-A and HLA-B alleles for most subjects in the first cohort. When HLA alleles, especially DR and DQ, strongly co-occurred, attributing TCR associations to individual alleles was difficult. In a later analysis, about 16,000 TCR beta sequences were associated with specific HLA alleles at a false discovery rate of 0.05. A later analysis reported that several top co-occurrence clusters appeared linked to parvovirus B19, influenza, CMV and Epstein-Barr virus. Some IMGT-functional V segments, including TRBV6-2 and TRBV6-3, could not be told apart with the 87-base-pair reads, so those segments were excluded. The authors suggested that the approach could potentially be extended to other disease states and immunological phenotypes. Broadly in line with IMGT annotations, most TCR beta V segments showed up in productive rearrangements about 90% or about 30% of the time in an earlier analysis of a few hundred of the donors. Linkage disequilibrium might explain the correlated functional status among segregating V segments, but an unknown experimental factor could not be excluded. A later genetic analysis reported fewer N-insertions in productive TCRs among donors in an Asian-associated ancestry cluster than the roughly 620-donor mean. Because HLA typing was unavailable for some donors at each locus, only the typed subset was used in association tests. An association between a missense DCLRE1C variant and V-gene and J-gene trimming of TCR beta chains was found in a later genetic analysis and replicated in an independent cohort. This cohort had only TCR beta chains sequenced, and the lack of alpha or paired-chain data limited which features could be detected. In a later analysis, most CMV-associated TCR beta chains were found to appear HLA-restricted, with HLA associations seemingly driven largely by CMV exposure. In a later analysis, the rate of TCR association differed among HLA loci, with DRB1 alleles having the most associated TCRs and HLA-C alleles having the fewest. A few of the identified cytomegalovirus-associated TCR beta chains were confirmed in vitro to be specific for cytomegalovirus antigens. Presence/absence analyses assumed roughly uniform sequencing depth across donors, an assumption that may not hold. A cluster of highly shared sequence variants was judged likely to represent a technical artifact of the sequencing pipeline.

The library was obtained by the immunoSEQ multiplex PCR assay. A mixture of 60 forward primers for TCR Vbeta segments and 13 reverse primers for TCR Jbeta segments was used in the multiplex PCR. Amplification of the CDR3 region of rearranged TCR beta genes was performed with a multiplex PCR assay on genomic DNA. Amplified TCR beta libraries were sequenced as 87-base-pair reads on the Illumina HiSeq System. The study's processing was this. A later analysis counted about 80 million unique TCR beta chains across the 550 to 800 repertoires, and about 10 million of these chains were shared by at least two donors. Raw reads were error-corrected and collapsed into unique sequences with a nearest-neighbor algorithm that merged closely related sequences to remove PCR and sequencing errors. To assign V, D and J gene segments, CDR3 sequences were aligned to IMGT reference sequences. For a sequence to be retained, a match of at least six nucleotides to both a V gene segment and a J gene segment was required. Rearrangements were classified as productive when the CDR3 lacked stop codons and remained in frame with V and J, and all other rearrangements were classified as non-productive. CDR3 was defined according to IMGT convention as the region running from the second conserved V-encoded cysteine to the conserved J-encoded phenylalanine. In an earlier analysis of just under 600 of the donors, sequences lacking an unambiguous match to a single V gene segment were excluded. In an earlier analysis of 587 of the donors, a V segment was called functional when productive rearrangements were above 56.7%, and segregating when the standard deviation between donors exceeded 5%. A statistical classification framework was developed to diagnose cytomegalovirus status using the catalog of TCR beta chain sequences. In a later analysis, TCR nucleotide sequences were compared against IMGT/GENE-DB human TR gene sequences so that V and J genes could be assigned. The TCRdist pipeline was used in a later analysis to assign CDR3 sequences and most-parsimonious VDJ recombination scenarios. A later analysis defined each TCR beta chain by its CDR3 amino acid sequence plus V-gene family, and excluded reads lacking a unique V-gene family. A later analysis removed 500 to 650 highly shared, low-generation-probability nucleotide sequences to deal with suspected cross-contamination and a sequencing artifact. In a later analysis, a clonal expansion index was calculated for each public chain from normalized within-repertoire ranks of inferred template counts. Generation probabilities in a later analysis came from a VDJ recombination model fitted to out-of-frame rearrangements, and those results were checked against IGoR. In a later analysis, hypergeometric tests were used to score TCR-TCR, TCR-HLA and TCR-CMV co-occurrence, with a repertoire-size bias correction applied to TCR pairs. A later analysis estimated false discovery rates by permuting HLA or CMV assignments 20 times. In a later analysis, co-occurring TCRs were grouped using DBSCAN, with TCRdist sequence similarity added in when clustering inside HLA-allele-positive subsets. For co-occurrence clustering, repertoires with fewer than 30,000 or more than 120,000 public chains were excluded, along with 5 or 6 repertoires with anomalous nucleotide sharing. TCRdb limited this immuneACCESS table to in-frame rearrangements with V and J called. A share of clones is missing; checked studies link under half to unresolved V genes, and the rest is unexplained. The V and J calls and the clone size are those of that table, but D and trimming were determined from the DNA. The sample yields 120,000 to 150,000 clones; just under 70% were counted once. The biggest ten clones account for about 4.5% of the sample.

CDR1 GTSNPN and CDR2 SVGIG were looked up in the germline V gene (reference sequence). Between the V and J ends, shortened by 1 base and 6 bases respectively, the junction contains 12 bases. Reading from cysteine to phenylalanine, the CDR3 counts 14 amino acids. The read is trimmed to its CDR3 DNA, 42 bases read in frame from base 1. The source is a man in his fifties or sixties in good health and CMV-seronegative. Sequencing input: PBMCs. Here the chain combines TRBV30 and TRBJ2-2; possibly the D gene is TRBD2, per 5 matching bases. The CDR3 reads as follows: CAWSGIAKAGELFF. The base sequence is TGTGCCTGGAGTGGAATAGCGAAGGCCGGGGAGCTGTTTTTT.